This T cell receptor beta chain is drawn from a study of cytomegalovirus exposure and HLA in healthy donors. Study-wide background: T cells numbering around 180 million yielded 100 million to 120 million unique TCR beta sequences in an earlier analysis. Study outcomes and limitations: The study put 150 to 200 TCR beta chains on its list as cytomegalovirus-associated. In a later analysis, HLA-C alleles had the fewest associated TCRs, DRB1 alleles the most. It is likely that the observed cluster of highly shared sequence variants was a sequencing artifact.

The PCR employed 60 Vbeta primers together with 13 Jbeta primers. Repertoires were generated with immunoSEQ multiplex PCR, while TCRdb's copy carries only in-frame clones and drops some. The sample consists of fewer than 200,000 clones, roughly 80% of them appearing once. This clone was detected once. Its antigen is as yet unknown. This receptor was taken from a woman younger than 35 in good health and CMV-seronegative. Specimen: PBMCs.

CDR3 sequence (DNA): TGCAGCGTTGTAAGAAGTAGAGAGACCCAGTACTTC. Amino acid sequence: CSVVRSRETQYF. The J gene is TRBJ2-5, the V gene TRBV29-1; D gene unclear. The V gene's germline CDR1 is SQVTM and CDR2 ANQGSEA. Deletions cut 4 bases from V and 4 bases from J, with 10 bases between. This CDR3 comprises 12 residues.